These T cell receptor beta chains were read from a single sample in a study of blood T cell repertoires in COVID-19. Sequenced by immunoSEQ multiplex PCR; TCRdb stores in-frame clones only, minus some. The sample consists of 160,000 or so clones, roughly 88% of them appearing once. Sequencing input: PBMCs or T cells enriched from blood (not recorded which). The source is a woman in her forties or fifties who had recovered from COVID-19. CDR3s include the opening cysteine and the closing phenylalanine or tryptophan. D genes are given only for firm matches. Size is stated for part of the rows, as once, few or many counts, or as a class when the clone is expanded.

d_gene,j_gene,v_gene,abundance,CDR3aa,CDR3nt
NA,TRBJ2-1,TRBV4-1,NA,CASSQAQGGYNEQFF,TGCGCCAGCAGCCAAGCTCAGGGTGGCTACAATGAGCAGTTCTTC
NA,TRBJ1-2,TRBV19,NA,CASSIVGVGYTF,TGTGCCAGTAGTATAGTGGGAGTTGGCTACACCTTC
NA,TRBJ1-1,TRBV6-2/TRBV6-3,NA,CASSLHRFRASNTEAFF,TGTGCCAGCAGTTTACACAGATTCAGGGCCTCGAACACTGAAGCTTTCTTT
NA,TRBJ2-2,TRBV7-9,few,CASPPSRYTGELFF,TGTGCCAGCCCTCCCTCCCGGTACACCGGGGAGCTGTTTTTT
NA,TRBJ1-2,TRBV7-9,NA,CASSLGTALYGYTF,TGTGCCAGCAGCTTAGGGACAGCGCTCTATGGCTACACCTTC
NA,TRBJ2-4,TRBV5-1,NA,CASSLGSNIQYF,TGCGCCAGCAGCTTGGGTTCGAACATTCAGTACTTC
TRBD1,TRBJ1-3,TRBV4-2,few,CASSQGTGFSGNTIYF,TGTGCCAGCAGCCAAGGGACAGGCTTCTCTGGAAACACCATATATTTT
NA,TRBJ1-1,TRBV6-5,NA,CASSYLIVETEAFF,TGTGCCAGCAGTTATTTGATCGTGGAGACTGAAGCTTTCTTT
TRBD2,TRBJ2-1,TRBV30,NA,CAWSRSGGAREQFF,TGTGCCTGGAGTCGTAGCGGGGGGGCCAGGGAGCAGTTCTTC
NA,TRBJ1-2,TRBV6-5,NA,CASSYSIGGSVNGYTF,TGTGCCAGCAGTTACTCGATCGGGGGATCCGTTAATGGCTACACCTTC
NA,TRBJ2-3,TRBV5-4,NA,CASSLVGATSDTQYF,TGTGCCAGCAGCTTGGTGGGGGCAACCTCAGATACGCAGTATTTT
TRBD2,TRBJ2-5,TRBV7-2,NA,CASSFQRGGQETQYF,TGTGCCAGCAGCTTCCAGCGGGGGGGGCAAGAGACCCAGTACTTC
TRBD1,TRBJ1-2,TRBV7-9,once,CASREKTGYSYGYTF,TGTGCCAGCAGGGAAAAGACAGGGTACTCATATGGCTACACCTTC
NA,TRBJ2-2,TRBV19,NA,CASNPGGTGELFF,TGTGCCAGTAACCCAGGGGGGACCGGGGAGCTGTTTTTT
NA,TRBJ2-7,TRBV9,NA,CASSVDGRSYEQYF,TGTGCCAGCAGCGTAGATGGCAGATCCTACGAGCAGTACTTC
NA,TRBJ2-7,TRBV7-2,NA,CASSAQPTSLLYEQYF,TGTGCCAGCAGCGCCCAACCCACTAGCCTACTCTACGAGCAGTACTTC
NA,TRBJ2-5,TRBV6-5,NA,CASIRSGTKETQYF,TGTGCCAGCATTCGAAGCGGTACGAAAGAGACCCAGTACTTC
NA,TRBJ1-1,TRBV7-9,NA,CASSIEAFF,TGTGCCAGCAGCATAGAAGCTTTCTTT
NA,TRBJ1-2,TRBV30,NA,CAWSAGSRGGGYTF,TGTGCCTGGAGTGCGGGTTCAAGGGGGGGTGGCTACACCTTC
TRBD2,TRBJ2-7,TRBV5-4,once,CASSLAGGSNLYEQYF,TGTGCCAGCAGCTTGGCCGGGGGGTCGAACCTCTACGAGCAGTACTTC
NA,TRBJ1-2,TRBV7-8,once,CASSLAQGGHYGYTF,TGTGCCAGCAGCTTAGCCCAGGGTGGGCACTATGGCTACACCTTC